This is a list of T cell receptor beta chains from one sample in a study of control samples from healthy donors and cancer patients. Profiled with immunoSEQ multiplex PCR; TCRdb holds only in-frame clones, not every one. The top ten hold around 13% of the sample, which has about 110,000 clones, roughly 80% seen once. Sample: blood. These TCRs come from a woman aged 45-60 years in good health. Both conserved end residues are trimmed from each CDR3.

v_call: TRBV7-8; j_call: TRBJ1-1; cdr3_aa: ASSRDGTGNTEAF
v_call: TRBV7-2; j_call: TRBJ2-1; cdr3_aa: ASSPRVGGSNEQF
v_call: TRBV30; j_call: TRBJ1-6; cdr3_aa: AWRSAYNSPLH
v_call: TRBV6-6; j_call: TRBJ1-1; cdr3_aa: ASWLGGRGTEAF
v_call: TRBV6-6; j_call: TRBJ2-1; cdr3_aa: ASSYVLAGEQF
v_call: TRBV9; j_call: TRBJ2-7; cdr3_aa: ASSGGTGGGYEQY
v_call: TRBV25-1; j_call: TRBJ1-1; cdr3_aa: ASSPRTGDPEAF
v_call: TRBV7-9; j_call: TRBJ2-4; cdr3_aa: ASSLATGGWTKNIQY
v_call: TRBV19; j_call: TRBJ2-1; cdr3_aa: ASRPPGQLYNEQF
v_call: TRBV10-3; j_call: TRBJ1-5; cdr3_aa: AISESGGPQH
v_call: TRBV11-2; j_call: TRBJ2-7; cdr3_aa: ASSLRGREREAAKY
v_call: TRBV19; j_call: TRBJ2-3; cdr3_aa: ATRLGGSSTDTQY
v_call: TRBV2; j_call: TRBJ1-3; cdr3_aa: ASGDRDSGNTIY
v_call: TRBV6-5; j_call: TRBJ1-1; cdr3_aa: ASSYSYRPPREAF
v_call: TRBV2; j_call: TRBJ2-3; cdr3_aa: ASSEAVTAGGPDTQY
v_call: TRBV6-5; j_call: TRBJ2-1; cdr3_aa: ASSSDPSPYNEQF
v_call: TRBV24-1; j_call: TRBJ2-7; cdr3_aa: ATSDTVVGGKQY
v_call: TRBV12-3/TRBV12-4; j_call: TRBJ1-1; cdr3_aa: ASSWTGGTEAF
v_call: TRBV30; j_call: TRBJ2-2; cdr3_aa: AWGLAGSTVQLF
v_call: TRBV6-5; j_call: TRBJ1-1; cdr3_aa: ASSYGQREEAF
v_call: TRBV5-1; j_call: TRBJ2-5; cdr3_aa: ASSGSGGVYQETQY
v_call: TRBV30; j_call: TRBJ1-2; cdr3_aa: AWTPDSNYGYT
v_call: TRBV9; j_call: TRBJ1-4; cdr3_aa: ASSPGTDVFEKLF
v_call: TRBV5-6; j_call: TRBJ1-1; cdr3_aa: ASSLGQVNTEAF
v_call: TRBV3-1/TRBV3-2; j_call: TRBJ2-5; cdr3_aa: ASSQMVLGNQETQY
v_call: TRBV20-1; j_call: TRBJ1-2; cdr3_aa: SASSGVDGYT
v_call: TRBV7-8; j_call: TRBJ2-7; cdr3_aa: ASSLRTSSYEQY
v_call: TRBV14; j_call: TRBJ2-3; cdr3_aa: ASSLPGGSTDTQY
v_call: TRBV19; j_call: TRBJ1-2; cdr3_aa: ASRDSPYNYGYT
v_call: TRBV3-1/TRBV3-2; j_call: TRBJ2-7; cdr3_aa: ASSQGQGADEQY
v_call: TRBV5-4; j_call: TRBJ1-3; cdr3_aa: ASSLRSSRNTIY
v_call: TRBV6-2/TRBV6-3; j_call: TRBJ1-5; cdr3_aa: ASSSTGGDHQPQH
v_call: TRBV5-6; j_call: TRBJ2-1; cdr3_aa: ASSLTTTYEQF
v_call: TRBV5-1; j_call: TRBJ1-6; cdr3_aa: ASSLDGSENSPLH
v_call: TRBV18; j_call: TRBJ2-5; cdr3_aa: ASSPLGSGSQETQY
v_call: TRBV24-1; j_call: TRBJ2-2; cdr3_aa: ATRGTSGSGELF
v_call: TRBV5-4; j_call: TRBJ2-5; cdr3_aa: ASSSPGAGETQY
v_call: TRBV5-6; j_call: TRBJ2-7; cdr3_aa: ASRRKGADEQY
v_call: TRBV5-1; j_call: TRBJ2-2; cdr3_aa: ASSLVRPQMGGELF
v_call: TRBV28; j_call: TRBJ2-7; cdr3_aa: ASSLRTGEDSSYEQY
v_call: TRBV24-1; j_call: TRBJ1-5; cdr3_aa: ATSDGNQPQH